This T cell receptor (beta chain) was recorded in a study of patients with pleural tuberculosis. TCRdb reanalysed the reads using MiXCR and keeps one entry per CDR3 protein. Here the sample spans around 49,000 distinct CDR3 sequences, approximately 7.5% being singletons. V was cut by 5 bases and J by 6 bases, with 16 bases left in between. The CDR3 has 15 amino acids. Per germline, CDR1 SGHAT and CDR2 FQDESV (reference sequence). V usage is TRBV11-1 and J usage is TRBJ2-2; D may match TRBD1 or TRBD2 (6 bases each). The TCR sequence derives from a human donor with pleural tuberculosis. The CDR3 spells CASSPGAVPSGELFF. The DNA of the CDR3 is TGTGCCAGCAGCCCGGGGGCAGTGCCTTCCGGGGAGCTGTTTTTT. Together with reference TRBV11-1 and TRBJ2-2, the CDR3 gives the full variable domain: EAEVAQSPRYKITEKSQAVAFWCDPISGHATLYWYRQILGQGPELLVQFQDESVVDDSQLPKDRFSAERLKGVDSTLKIQPAELGDSAMYLCASSPGAVPSGELFFGEGSRLTVL.